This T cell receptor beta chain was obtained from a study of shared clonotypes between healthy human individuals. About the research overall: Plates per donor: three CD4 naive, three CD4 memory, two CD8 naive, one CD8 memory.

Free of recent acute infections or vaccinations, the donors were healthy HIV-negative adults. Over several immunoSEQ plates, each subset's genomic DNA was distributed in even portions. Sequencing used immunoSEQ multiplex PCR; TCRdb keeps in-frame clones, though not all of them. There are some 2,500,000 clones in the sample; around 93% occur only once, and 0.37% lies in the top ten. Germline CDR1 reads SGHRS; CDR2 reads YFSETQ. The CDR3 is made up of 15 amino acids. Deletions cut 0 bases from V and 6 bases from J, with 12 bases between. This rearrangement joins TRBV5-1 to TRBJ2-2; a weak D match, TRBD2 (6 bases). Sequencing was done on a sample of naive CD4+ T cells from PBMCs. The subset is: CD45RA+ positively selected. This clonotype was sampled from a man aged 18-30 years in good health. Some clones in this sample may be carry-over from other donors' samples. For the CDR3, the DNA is TGCGCCAGCAGCTTGGATGTACCTAGCGCCGGGGAGCTGTTTTTT. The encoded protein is CASSLDVPSAGELFF.